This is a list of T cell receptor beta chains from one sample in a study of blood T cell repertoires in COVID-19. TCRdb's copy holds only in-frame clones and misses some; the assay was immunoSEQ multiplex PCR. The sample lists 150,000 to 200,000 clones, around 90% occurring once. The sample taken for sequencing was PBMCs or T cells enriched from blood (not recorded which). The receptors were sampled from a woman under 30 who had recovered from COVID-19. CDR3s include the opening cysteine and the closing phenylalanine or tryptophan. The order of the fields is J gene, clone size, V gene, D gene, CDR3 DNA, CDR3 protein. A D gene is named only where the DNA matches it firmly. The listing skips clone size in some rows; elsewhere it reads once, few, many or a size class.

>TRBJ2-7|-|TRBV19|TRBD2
TGTGCCAGTAGTATGGTCGGGACTAGCGGCGTTCGAGACGAGCAGTACTTC
CASSMVGTSGVRDEQYF
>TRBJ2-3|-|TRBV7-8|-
TGTGCCAGCATCACGGTTGGCGGGGACACAGATACGCAGTATTTT
CASITVGGDTDTQYF
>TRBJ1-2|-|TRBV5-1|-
TGCGCCAGCAGCCTGAGGCAGGGGCTTATCACATATGGCTACACCTTC
CASSLRQGLITYGYTF
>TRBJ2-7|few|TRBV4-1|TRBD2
TGCGCCAGCAGCCAAGGGCCACTAGCGGGAAACGAGCAGTACTTC
CASSQGPLAGNEQYF
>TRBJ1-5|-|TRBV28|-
TGTGCCAGCAGTTTATGGCAGGGAGGAGGACGCAATCAGCCCCAGCATTTT
CASSLWQGGGRNQPQHF
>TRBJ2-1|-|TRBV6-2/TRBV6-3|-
TGTGCCAGCAGCCCCGGGACTGCCTACAATGAGCAGTTCTTC
CASSPGTAYNEQFF
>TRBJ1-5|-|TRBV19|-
TGTGCCAGTAACGGGGTAAGCAATCAGCCCCAGCATTTT
CASNGVSNQPQHF
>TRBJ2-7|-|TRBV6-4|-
TGTGCCAGCAGTGACTCGAGGACTCGGGGTAACGAGCAGTACTTC
CASSDSRTRGNEQYF
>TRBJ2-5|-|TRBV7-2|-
TGTGCCAGCAGCTTAGTGGTGGCGCAGGGGAGAACCCAGTACTTC
CASSLVVAQGRTQYF
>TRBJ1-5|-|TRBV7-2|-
TGTGCCAGCAGCCCCGAAACAGGGATAAATCAGCCCCAGCATTTT
CASSPETGINQPQHF
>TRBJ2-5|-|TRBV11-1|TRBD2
TGTGCCAGCAGCTTAGGGACTAGCGGGCAACAAGAGACCCAGTACTTC
CASSLGTSGQQETQYF
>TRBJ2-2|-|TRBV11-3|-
TGTGCCAGCAGCAATTGGCCTAACACCGGGGAGCTGTTTTTT
CASSNWPNTGELFF
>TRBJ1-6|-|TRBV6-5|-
TGTGCCAGCAGTTACCTCCAGGGGAACTCACCCCTCCACTTT
CASSYLQGNSPLHF
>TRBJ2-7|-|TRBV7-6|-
TGTGCCAGCAGCTTAGGGGGGGTCCACTCCTACGAGCAGTACTTC
CASSLGGVHSYEQYF
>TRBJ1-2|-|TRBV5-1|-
TGCGCCAGCAGCTTGGACAGTCGCTATGGCTACACCTTC
CASSLDSRYGYTF
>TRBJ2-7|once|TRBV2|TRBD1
TGTGCCAGCAGGGGACAGGGAGCTTCCTACGAGCAGTACTTC
CASRGQGASYEQYF
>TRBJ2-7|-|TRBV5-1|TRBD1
TGCGCCAGCAGCTTTACAGGGGCCTACTCCTACGAGCAGTACTTC
CASSFTGAYSYEQYF
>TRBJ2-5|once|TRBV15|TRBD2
TGTGCCACCAGCAGAGATGGGCTAGCGGGTGAGACCCAGTACTTC
CATSRDGLAGETQYF
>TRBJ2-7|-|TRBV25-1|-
TGTGCCAGCAGTGATACCCAGGGTAGCTACGAGCAGTACTTC
CASSDTQGSYEQYF
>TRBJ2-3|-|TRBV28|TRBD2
TGTGCCAGCAGTATTACCGGACTAGCGGAAGACACAGATACGCAGTATTTT
CASSITGLAEDTDTQYF
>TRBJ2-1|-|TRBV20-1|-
TGCAGTGCTAGTATCTCCCTTGGTCTCTCTAACCTCAATGAGCAGTTCTTC
CSASISLGLSNLNEQFF
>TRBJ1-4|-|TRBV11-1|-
TGTGCCAGCAGCCGGAATGGGCCGACAACTAATGAAAAACTGTTTTTT
CASSRNGPTTNEKLFF
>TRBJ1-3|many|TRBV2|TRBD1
TGTGCCAGCAGACGGACAGGGGCAAGCTCTGGAAACACCATATATTTT
CASRRTGASSGNTIYF
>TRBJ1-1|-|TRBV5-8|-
TGTGCCAGCAGCTTGAACAGGAACACTGAAGCTTTCTTT
CASSLNRNTEAFF
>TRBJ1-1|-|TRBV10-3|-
TGTGCCATCATGGACAGTATGAACACTGAAGCTTTCTTT
CAIMDSMNTEAFF
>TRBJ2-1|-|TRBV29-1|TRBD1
TGCAGCGTCTATAGACAGGGAACGAATGAGCAGTTCTTC
CSVYRQGTNEQFF
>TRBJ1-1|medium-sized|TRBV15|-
TGTGCCACCAGCAGAGATCGGGAGGGGAACACTGAAGCTTTCTTT
CATSRDREGNTEAFF
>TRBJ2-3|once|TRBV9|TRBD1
TGTGCCAGCAGCGCTACAGGGGGCGTCGGGCTGAGCACAGATACGCAGTATTTT
CASSATGGVGLSTDTQYF
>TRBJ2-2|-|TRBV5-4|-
TGTGCCAGCGGCAGGGATTTGAACACCGGGGAGCTGTTTTTT
CASGRDLNTGELFF
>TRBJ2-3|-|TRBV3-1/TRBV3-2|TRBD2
TGTGCCAGCAGCCAAGGGGCCTTTGGGGCGGGGGGCTACACAGATACGCAGTATTTT
CASSQGAFGAGGYTDTQYF
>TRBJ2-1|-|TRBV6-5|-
TGTGCCAGCAACCCCCCGACAGGTTACAATGAGCAGTTCTTC
CASNPPTGYNEQFF
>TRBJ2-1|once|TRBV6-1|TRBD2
TGTGCCAGCAGTGAAGCACCACTAGCGGGAGTCGACGATGAGCAGTTCTTC
CASSEAPLAGVDDEQFF
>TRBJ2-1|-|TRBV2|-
TGTGCCAGCAGTGTAACCCGCGGGGAGCAGTTCTTC
CASSVTRGEQFF
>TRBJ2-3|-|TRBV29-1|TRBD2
TGCAGCGTTGAAGGCACGACTAGCGGGAGAGATACGCAGTATTTT
CSVEGTTSGRDTQYF
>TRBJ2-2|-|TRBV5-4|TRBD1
TGTGCCAGCAGTTCCGGACAGGCGAACACCGGGGAGCTGTTTTTT
CASSSGQANTGELFF
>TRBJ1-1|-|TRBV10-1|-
TGCGCCAGCAGTGAGTCCGAGGGACTCTCCACGGGGAACACTGAAGCTTTCTTT
CASSESEGLSTGNTEAFF
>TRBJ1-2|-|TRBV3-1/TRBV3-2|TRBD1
TGTGCCAGCGTGGGGACAGGGTCCGTGGGGGGCTACACCTTC
CASVGTGSVGGYTF
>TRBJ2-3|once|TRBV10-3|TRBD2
TGTGCCATTACGGCACTAGCGGGGGGCCCAGTTGATGCGCAGTATTTT
CAITALAGGPVDAQYF
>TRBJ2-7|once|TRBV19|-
TGTGCCAGTAGTAGCCAACGGGACATCTCCTACGAGCAGTACTTC
CASSSQRDISYEQYF
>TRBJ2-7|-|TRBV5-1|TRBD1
TGCGCCAGCAGCTCCCAGGACAGGGGCGAGCAGTACTTC
CASSSQDRGEQYF
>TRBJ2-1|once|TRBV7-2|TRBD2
TGTGCCAGCAGCTCCCTAGAGGGCGGGAGTAATAATGAGCAGTTCTTC
CASSSLEGGSNNEQFF
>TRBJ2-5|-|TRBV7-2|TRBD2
TGTGCCAGCAGCTCTCCCCGTACTAGCGGGGGGGAACAAGAGACCCAGTACTTC
CASSSPRTSGGEQETQYF
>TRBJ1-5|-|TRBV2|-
TGTGCCAGCAGTGAGAGTGACAGAAACGTTCAGCCCCAGCATTTT
CASSESDRNVQPQHF
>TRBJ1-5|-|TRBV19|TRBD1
TGTGCCACCGCGACAGGGTTTTATAGCAATCAGCCCCAGCATTTT
CATATGFYSNQPQHF
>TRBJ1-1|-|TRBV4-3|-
TGCGCCAGCAGCCAAGGTGGGCGCACTGAAGCTTTCTTT
CASSQGGRTEAFF
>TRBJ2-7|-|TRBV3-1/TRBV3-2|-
TGTGCCAGCAGCCACGGACAGCCCTACGAGCAGTACTTC
CASSHGQPYEQYF
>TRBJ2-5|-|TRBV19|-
TGTGCCAGTAGGGTAGGGACACAAGAGACCCAGTACTTC
CASRVGTQETQYF
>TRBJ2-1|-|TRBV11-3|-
TGTGCCAGCAGCTTAGCGGGCCAGGGGCGGGAGCAGTTCTTC
CASSLAGQGREQFF
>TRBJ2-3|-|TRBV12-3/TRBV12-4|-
TGTGCCAGCACCCTGTTCGATACGCAGTATTTT
CASTLFDTQYF
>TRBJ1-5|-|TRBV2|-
TGTGCCAGCAGGGGGGAGGTGGGCAATCAGCCCCAGCATTTT
CASRGEVGNQPQHF
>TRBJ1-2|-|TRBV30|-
TGTGCCTGTACCCCCGGAGCTAACTATGGCTACACCTTC
CACTPGANYGYTF
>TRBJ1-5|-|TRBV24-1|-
TGTGCCACCAGTGAGGGAGGGCAGCCCCAGCATTTT
CATSEGGQPQHF
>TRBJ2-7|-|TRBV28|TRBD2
TGTGCCAGCACCTTGGGAGGGATCACCTACGAGCAGTACTTC
CASTLGGITYEQYF
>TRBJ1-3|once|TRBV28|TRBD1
TGTGCCAGCTTCCAGGGGGAAAAAAACACCATATATTTT
CASFQGEKNTIYF
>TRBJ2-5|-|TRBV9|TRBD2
TGTGCCAGACGACTAGCCGAAGAGACCCAGTACTTC
CARRLAEETQYF
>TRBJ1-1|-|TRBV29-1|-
TGCAGCGTTGAGGAGCACCTGAACACTGAAGCTTTCTTT
CSVEEHLNTEAFF
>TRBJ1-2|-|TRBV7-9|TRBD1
TGTGCCAGCAGCCTGGACAGGGGGTATGGCTACACCTTC
CASSLDRGYGYTF
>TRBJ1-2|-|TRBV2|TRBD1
TGTGCCAGCGCTTCAGGGGGCAATCCGGGTGGCTACACCTTC
CASASGGNPGGYTF
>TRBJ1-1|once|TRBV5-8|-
TGTGCCAGCAGCCCGTTCGGGGGGGGAAACACTGAAGCTTTCTTT
CASSPFGGGNTEAFF
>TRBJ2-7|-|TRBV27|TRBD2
TGTGCCAGCAGTTTATCGGGGGGGAACGAGCAGTACTTC
CASSLSGGNEQYF